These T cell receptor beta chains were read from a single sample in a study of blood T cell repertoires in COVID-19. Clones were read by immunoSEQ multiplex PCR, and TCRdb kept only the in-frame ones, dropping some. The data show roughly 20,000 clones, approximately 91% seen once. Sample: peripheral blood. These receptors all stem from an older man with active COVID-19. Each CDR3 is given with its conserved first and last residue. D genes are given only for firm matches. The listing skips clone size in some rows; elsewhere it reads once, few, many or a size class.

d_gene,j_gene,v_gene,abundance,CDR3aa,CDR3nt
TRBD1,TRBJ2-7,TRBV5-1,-,CASSFSGGSYEQYF,TGCGCCAGCAGCTTCTCAGGGGGCTCCTACGAGCAGTACTTC
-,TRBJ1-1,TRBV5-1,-,CASSLDAVLGNTEAFF,TGCGCCAGCAGCTTGGATGCGGTCTTAGGAAACACTGAAGCTTTCTTT
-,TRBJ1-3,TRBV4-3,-,CASSPSAASSGNTIYF,TGCGCCAGCAGCCCCAGTGCAGCTAGCTCTGGAAACACCATATATTTT
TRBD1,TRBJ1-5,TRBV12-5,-,CASGLCVRGRGSNQPQHF,TGTGCTAGTGGTTTGTGTGTCAGGGGGCGCGGTAGCAATCAGCCCCAGCATTTT
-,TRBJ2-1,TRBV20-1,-,CSASESVGNEQFF,TGCAGTGCTAGTGAGAGTGTCGGCAATGAGCAGTTCTTC
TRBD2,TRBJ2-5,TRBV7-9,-,CASSLAAGVETQYF,TGTGCCAGCAGCTTAGCGGCGGGGGTAGAGACCCAGTACTTC
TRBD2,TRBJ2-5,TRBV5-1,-,CASSLGVSGGPGGETQYF,TGCGCCAGCAGCTTGGGAGTTAGCGGGGGCCCTGGGGGAGAGACCCAGTACTTC
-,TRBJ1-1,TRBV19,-,CARSPRAFF,TGTGCCAGGTCACCGAGGGCTTTCTTT
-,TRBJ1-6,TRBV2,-,CASRDRSSYNSPLHF,TGTGCCAGCAGAGACAGGAGCTCCTATAATTCACCCCTCCACTTT
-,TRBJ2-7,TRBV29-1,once,CSGRDGGSYEQYF,TGCAGCGGGAGGGACGGAGGTTCCTACGAGCAGTACTTC
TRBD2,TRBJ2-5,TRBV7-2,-,CASRPGTSGVLGETQYF,TGTGCCAGCAGACCCGGGACTAGCGGGGTTCTGGGAGAGACCCAGTACTTC
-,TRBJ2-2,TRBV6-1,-,CASSEAWGPGELFF,TGTGCCAGCAGTGAAGCTTGGGGCCCCGGGGAGCTGTTTTTT
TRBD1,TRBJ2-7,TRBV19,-,CASSWTGGEQYF,TGTGCCAGTAGTTGGACAGGGGGTGAGCAGTACTTC
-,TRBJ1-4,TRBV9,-,CASSPAGGRGEKLFF,TGTGCCAGCAGCCCCGCGGGGGGGAGGGGTGAAAAACTGTTTTTT
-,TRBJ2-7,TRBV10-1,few,CASSVDSVIYEQYF,TGCGCCAGCAGCGTCGACAGCGTAATCTACGAGCAGTACTTC
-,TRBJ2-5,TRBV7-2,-,CASSLIPWRETQYF,TGTGCCAGCAGCTTAATCCCGTGGAGAGAGACCCAGTACTTC
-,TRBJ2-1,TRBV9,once,CASSTTYNEQFF,TGTGCCAGCAGCACAACCTACAATGAGCAGTTCTTC
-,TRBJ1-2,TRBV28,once,CASSLYRAGGYTF,TGTGCCAGCAGTTTATACAGGGCCGGTGGCTACACCTTC
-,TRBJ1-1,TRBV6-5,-,CASSLTGANTEAFF,TGTGCCAGCAGTTTGACAGGAGCGAACACTGAAGCTTTCTTT
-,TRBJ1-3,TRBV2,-,CASSETEGGTLYF,TGTGCCAGCAGTGAGACTGAGGGGGGGACATTATATTTT
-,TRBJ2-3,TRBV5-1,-,CASSLGAGSTDTQYF,TGCGCCAGCAGCTTGGGGGCGGGAAGCACAGATACGCAGTATTTT
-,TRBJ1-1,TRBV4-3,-,CASSQGYRGGFTEAFF,TGCGCCAGCAGCCAAGGGTATAGGGGAGGCTTCACTGAAGCTTTCTTT
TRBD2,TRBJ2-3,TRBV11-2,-,CASSLLTSGRGGGTQYF,TGTGCCAGCAGCTTACTGACTAGCGGGAGAGGGGGGGGTACGCAGTATTTT
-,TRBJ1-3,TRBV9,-,CASSVGWATSGNTIYF,TGTGCCAGCAGCGTAGGTTGGGCTACCTCTGGAAACACCATATATTTT
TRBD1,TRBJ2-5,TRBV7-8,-,CASSLEDRGWETQYF,TGTGCCAGCAGCTTAGAGGACAGGGGATGGGAGACCCAGTACTTC
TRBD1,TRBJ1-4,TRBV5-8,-,CASSLEGQGYEKLFF,TGTGCCAGCAGCTTGGAGGGACAGGGTTATGAAAAACTGTTTTTT
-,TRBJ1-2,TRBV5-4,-,CASSLSRQANYGYTF,TGTGCCAGCAGCCTTTCACGACAGGCCAACTATGGCTACACCTTC
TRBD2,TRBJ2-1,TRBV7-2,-,CASSLRWALAGVRNEQFF,TGTGCCAGCAGCTTAAGGTGGGCACTAGCGGGAGTAAGAAATGAGCAGTTCTTC
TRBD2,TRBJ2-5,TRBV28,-,CASSTPASGNQETQYF,TGTGCCAGCAGTACCCCCGCTAGCGGGAACCAAGAGACCCAGTACTTC
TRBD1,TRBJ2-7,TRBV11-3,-,CASSLGTGSTYEQYF,TGTGCCAGCAGCTTAGGGACAGGGAGTACCTACGAGCAGTACTTC
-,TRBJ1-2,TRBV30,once,CAWRWGRIAYGYTF,TGTGCCTGGAGATGGGGGAGGATCGCCTATGGCTACACCTTC
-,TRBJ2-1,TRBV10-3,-,CAITGGSNEQFF,TGTGCCATCACAGGGGGGTCCAATGAGCAGTTCTTC
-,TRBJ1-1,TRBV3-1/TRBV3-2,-,CASSTRGGNTEAFF,TGTGCCAGCAGCACCCGCGGGGGGAACACTGAAGCTTTCTTT
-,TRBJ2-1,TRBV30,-,CAWSVGGLSYNEQFF,TGTGCCTGGAGTGTAGGCGGGTTGTCTTACAATGAGCAGTTCTTC
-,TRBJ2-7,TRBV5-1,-,CASSYNTGSYEQYF,TGCGCCAGCAGTTACAACACAGGGTCCTACGAGCAGTACTTC
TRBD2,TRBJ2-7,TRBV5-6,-,CASSLWGLADYEQYF,TGTGCCAGCAGCTTGTGGGGACTAGCGGACTACGAGCAGTACTTC
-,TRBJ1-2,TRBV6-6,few,CASSYRQDSYGYTF,TGTGCCAGCAGTTACCGACAGGACAGCTATGGCTACACCTTC
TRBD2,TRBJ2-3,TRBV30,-,CAWRGLGHTDTQYF,TGTGCCTGGAGAGGACTAGGCCACACAGATACGCAGTATTTT
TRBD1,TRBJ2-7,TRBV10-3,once,CASRDSSYEQYF,TGTGCCTCCCGGGACAGCTCCTACGAGCAGTACTTC
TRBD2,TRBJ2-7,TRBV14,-,CASSPLAGAHYEQYF,TGTGCCAGCAGTCCTCTAGCGGGAGCGCACTACGAGCAGTACTTC
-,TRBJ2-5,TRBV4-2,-,CASSQDFAETQYF,TGTGCCAGCAGCCAAGATTTTGCGGAGACCCAGTACTTC
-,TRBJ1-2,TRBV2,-,CASKGVHYGYTF,TGTGCCAGCAAGGGGGTCCACTATGGCTACACCTTC